A selection of T cell receptor beta chains follows, all from one sample in a study of shared clonotypes between healthy human individuals. The assay was immunoSEQ multiplex PCR, and TCRdb's table has in-frame clones only and misses some. The table shows over a million clones, with about four fifths occurring only once. Material: memory CD4+ T cells from PBMCs. The source is a young man in good health. Some clones in this sample may be carry-over from other donors' samples. Both conserved end residues are part of each CDR3. The D gene is left open where the match is weak. Expanded clones are given a class, and other clones once, few, many or no size at all.

clone_size d_call j_call v_call cdr3_aa cdr3_nt
. TRBD1 TRBJ1-5 TRBV7-2 CASTLGLNRGVEPQHF TGTGCCAGCACCCTAGGTCTTAACAGGGGAGTGGAACCCCAGCATTTT
. TRBD2 TRBJ2-3 TRBV5-1 CASSPAGGSTDTQYF TGCGCCAGCAGCCCGGCGGGAGGGAGCACAGATACGCAGTATTTT
. . TRBJ2-2 TRBV4-3 CASSHYPTGELFF TGCGCCAGCAGCCATTACCCTACCGGGGAGCTGTTTTTT
. TRBD1 TRBJ1-2 TRBV28 CASRVGTGHYGYTF TGTGCCAGCAGGGTCGGGACAGGCCACTATGGCTACACCTTC
. . TRBJ1-1 TRBV11-2 CASSFARSEAFF TGTGCCAGCAGCTTTGCGCGGTCTGAAGCTTTCTTT
. . TRBJ2-7 TRBV4-1 CASSQDFSLVYEQYF TGCGCCAGCAGCCAAGACTTTAGTCTTGTCTACGAGCAGTACTTC
. . TRBJ2-2 TRBV7-9 CASSLRGGPGELFF TGTGCCAGCAGCTTACGCGGGGGCCCCGGGGAGCTGTTTTTT
. . TRBJ1-1 TRBV7-9 CASRSGDLAEAFF TGTGCCAGCAGGTCTGGGGATCTGGCTGAAGCTTTCTTT
. TRBD1 TRBJ2-7 TRBV7-2 CASSSPGQTAYEQYF TGTGCCAGCAGCTCGCCGGGACAGACTGCCTACGAGCAGTACTTC
few . TRBJ2-5 TRBV19 CASSIGQRGGAQYF TGTGCCAGTAGTATCGGCCAACGTGGGGGAGCCCAGTACTTC
. TRBD1 TRBJ1-2 TRBV9 CASSEGKATGREGYTF TGTGCCAGCAGCGAGGGAAAAGCGACAGGGAGGGAAGGCTACACCTTC
. . TRBJ2-1 TRBV28 CASTPTYNEQFF TGTGCCAGCACTCCGACCTACAATGAGCAGTTCTTC
. . TRBJ2-7 TRBV6-5 CASSYDGARSEQYF TGTGCCAGCAGTTACGATGGGGCGCGGAGCGAGCAGTACTTC
. . TRBJ1-1 TRBV27 CASSQSGLTEAFF TGTGCCAGCAGTCAATCAGGTCTCACTGAAGCTTTCTTT
. TRBD2 TRBJ2-7 TRBV5-4 CASSPGLAGGLREQYF TGTGCCAGCAGTCCTGGACTAGCGGGAGGGTTGCGCGAGCAGTACTTC
. . TRBJ1-4 TRBV7-2 CASSLGQTTNEKLFF TGTGCCAGCAGCTTAGGACAGACAACTAATGAAAAACTGTTTTTT
few . TRBJ1-5 TRBV5-1 CASSLAGGGNQPQHF TGCGCCAGCAGCTTGGCGGGCGGGGGCAATCAGCCCCAGCATTTT
many TRBD1 TRBJ2-7 TRBV2 CASNKDRGPSYEQYF TGTGCCAGCAATAAGGACAGGGGGCCCTCCTACGAGCAGTACTTC
. . TRBJ1-1 TRBV6-5 CASSRTENTEAFF TGTGCCAGCAGCCGGACGGAGAACACTGAAGCTTTCTTT
. . TRBJ1-4 TRBV5-1 CASSLEAGTNEKLFF TGCGCCAGCAGCTTGGAAGCAGGGACTAATGAAAAACTGTTTTTT
. . TRBJ1-2 TRBV9 CASSPTFGGQSDGYTF TGTGCCAGCAGCCCCACCTTCGGGGGGCAGAGTGATGGCTACACCTTC
. TRBD1 TRBJ2-7 TRBV30 CAWGTGKGYEQYF TGTGCCTGGGGGACAGGGAAGGGGTACGAGCAGTACTTC
. . TRBJ1-4 TRBV7-8 CASSQLGEGNEKLFF TGTGCCAGCAGCCAGTTGGGGGAGGGTAATGAAAAACTGTTTTTT
. . TRBJ2-7 TRBV1 CTSSQDRGGRGYEQYF TGCACCAGCAGCCAAGATCGGGGCGGGAGGGGCTATGAGCAGTACTTC
. . TRBJ2-2 TRBV5-4 CASSSPGRGGELFF TGTGCCAGCAGCTCCCCGGGCAGAGGCGGGGAGCTGTTTTTT
. . TRBJ2-1 TRBV7-2 CASSLIGGNEQFF TGTGCCAGCAGCTTGATAGGGGGCAATGAGCAGTTCTTC
. . TRBJ1-2 TRBV19 CASSIGSGRFNYGYTF TGTGCCAGTAGTATAGGCTCTGGCAGGTTTAACTATGGCTACACCTTC
few . TRBJ1-5 TRBV6-1 CASSEASGTYQPQHF TGTGCCAGCAGTGAAGCGTCTGGGACATATCAGCCCCAGCATTTT